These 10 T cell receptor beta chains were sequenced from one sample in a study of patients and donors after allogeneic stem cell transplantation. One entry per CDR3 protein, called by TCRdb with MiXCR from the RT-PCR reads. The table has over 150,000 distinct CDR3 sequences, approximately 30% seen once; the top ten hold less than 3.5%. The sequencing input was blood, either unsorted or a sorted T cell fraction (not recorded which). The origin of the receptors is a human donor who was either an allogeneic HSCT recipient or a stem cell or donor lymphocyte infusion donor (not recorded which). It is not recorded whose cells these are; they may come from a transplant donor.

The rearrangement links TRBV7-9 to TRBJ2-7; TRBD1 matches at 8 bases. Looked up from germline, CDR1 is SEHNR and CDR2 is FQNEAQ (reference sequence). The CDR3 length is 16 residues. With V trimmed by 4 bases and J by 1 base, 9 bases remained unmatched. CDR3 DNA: TGTGCCAGCAGCTCGAGGACAGGGTATGCGTCCTACGAGCAGTACTTC. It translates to CASSSRTGYASYEQYF.

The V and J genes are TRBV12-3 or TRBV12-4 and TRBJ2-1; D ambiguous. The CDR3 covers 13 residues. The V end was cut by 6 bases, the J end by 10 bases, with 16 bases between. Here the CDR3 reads CASRPLFPSEQFF. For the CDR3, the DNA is TGTGCCAGCAGACCCCTCTTCCCCAGCGAGCAGTTCTTC.

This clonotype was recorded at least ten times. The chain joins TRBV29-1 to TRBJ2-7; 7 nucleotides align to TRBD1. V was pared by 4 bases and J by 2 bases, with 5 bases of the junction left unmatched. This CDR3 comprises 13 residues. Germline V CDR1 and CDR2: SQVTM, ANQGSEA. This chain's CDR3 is CSVARQGAYEQYF. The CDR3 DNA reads TGCAGCGTTGCCCGGCAGGGGGCCTACGAGCAGTACTTC.

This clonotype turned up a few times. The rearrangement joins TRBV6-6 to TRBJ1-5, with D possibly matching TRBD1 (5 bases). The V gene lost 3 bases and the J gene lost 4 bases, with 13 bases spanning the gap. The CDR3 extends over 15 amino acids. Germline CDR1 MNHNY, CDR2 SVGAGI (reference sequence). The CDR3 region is CASSYIWGSNQPQHF. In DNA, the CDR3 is TGTGCCAGCAGTTATATTTGGGGGTCGAATCAGCCCCAGCATTTT.

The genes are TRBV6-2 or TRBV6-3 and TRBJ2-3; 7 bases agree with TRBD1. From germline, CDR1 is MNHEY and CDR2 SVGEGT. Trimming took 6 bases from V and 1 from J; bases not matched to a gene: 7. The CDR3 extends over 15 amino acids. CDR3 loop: CASSPNRGGTDTQYF. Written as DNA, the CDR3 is TGTGCCAGCAGCCCCAACAGGGGTGGCACAGATACGCAGTATTTT.

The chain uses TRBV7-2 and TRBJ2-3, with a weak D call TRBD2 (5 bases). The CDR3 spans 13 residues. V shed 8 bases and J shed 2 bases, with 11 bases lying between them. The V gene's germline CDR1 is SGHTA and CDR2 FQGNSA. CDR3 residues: CASGLRDTDTQYF. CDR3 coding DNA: TGTGCCAGCGGTTTACGGGACACAGATACGCAGTATTTT.

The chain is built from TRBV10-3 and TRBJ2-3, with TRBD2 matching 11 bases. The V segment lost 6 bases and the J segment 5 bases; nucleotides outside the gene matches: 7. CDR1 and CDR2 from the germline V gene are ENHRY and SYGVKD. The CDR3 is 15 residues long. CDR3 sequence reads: CAIRKLAGDGDTQYF. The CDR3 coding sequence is TGTGCCATCAGAAAACTAGCGGGAGACGGAGATACGCAGTATTTT.

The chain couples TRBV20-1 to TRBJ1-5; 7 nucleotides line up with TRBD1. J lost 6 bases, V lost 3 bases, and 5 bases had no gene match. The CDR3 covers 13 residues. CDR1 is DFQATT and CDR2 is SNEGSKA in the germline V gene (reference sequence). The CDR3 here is CSASYQGVQPQHF. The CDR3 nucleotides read TGCAGTGCTAGCTACCAGGGGGTTCAGCCCCAGCATTTT.

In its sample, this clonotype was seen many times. The CDR3 coding sequence is TGTGCCACCAGCAGAGATGGGGCAGTTTTTGTGCCCCAGCATTTT. Its translation is CATSRDGAVFVPQHF. J is TRBJ1-5 and V is TRBV15; weak D call: TRBD1 (5 bases). Germline CDR1 is LNHNV and CDR2 is YYDKDF (reference sequence). The CDR3 is 15 amino acids. V was pared by 0 bases and J by 9 bases, with 15 bases between. Combining the CDR3 with reference TRBV15 and TRBJ1-5 gives the whole variable domain DAMVIQNPRYQVTQFGKPVTLSCSQTLNHNVMYWYQQKSSQAPKLLFHYYDKDFNNEADTPDNFQSRRPNTSFCFLDIRSPGLGDTAMYLCATSRDGAVFVPQHFGDGTRLSIL.

The CDR3 spells CASSSEGDTQYF. The CDR3 coding sequence is TGTGCCAGCAGCTCGGAGGGAGATACGCAGTATTTT. This chain joins TRBV7-9 and TRBJ2-3, with D tentatively TRBD2 (6 bases). This CDR3 has 12 residues. Deletions cut 4 bases from V and 5 bases from J, with 7 bases between. Germline CDR1 and CDR2: SEHNR and FQNEAQ (reference sequence).